This T cell receptor beta chain was captured by sequencing in a study of T cells in Graves' hyperthyroidism and ophthalmopathy. RNA transcripts served as the template for amplifying TCR beta CDR3 regions. The primer set for the first-round RT-PCR of the TCR CDR3 was HTBI. TCRdb recomputed calls from the multiplex PCR reads with MiXCR, one row per CDR3 protein. The data contain some 300,000 distinct CDR3 sequences, approximately 17% of them singletons. Trimming left V 4 bases short and J 5 bases short, with 21 bases between. The germline gives CDR1 SEHNR, CDR2 FQNEAQ (reference sequence). The CDR3 totals 16 residues.

The rearrangement links TRBV7-9 to TRBJ2-7; D is ambiguous. The TCR originated in a man aged 25-45 years with Graves' hyperthyroidism. Sequencing was carried out using blood. The CDR3 is CASSSLPGVLYHEQYF. The DNA of the CDR3 is TGTGCCAGCAGCTCCCTACCCGGTGTACTCTACCACGAGCAGTACTTC.